The clone carrying this T cell receptor (beta chain) was seen just once. The antigen is undetermined. The sample comes from a study of cytomegalovirus exposure and HLA in healthy donors. Study at large: T cells numbering about 179 million yielded 95 million to 140 million unique TCR beta sequences in an earlier analysis. The study's findings and limits: An Asian-associated ancestry cluster reportedly showed fewer N-insertions than the roughly 670-donor mean in a later analysis.

Healthy bone marrow donors made up the cohort. Amplification used 60 Vbeta primers and 13 Jbeta primers. Profiled with immunoSEQ multiplex PCR; TCRdb holds only in-frame clones, not every one. The profile shows about 92,000 clones, 81% of them singletons. This receptor was taken from a girl aged 2-10 years in good health and CMV-seropositive. The sample consisted of PBMCs.

The CDR3 DNA is TGTGCCAGCAGTTTAATTGGGGGAGGCGGGACCCAGTACTTC. Its translation is CASSLIGGGGTQYF. The chain combines TRBV27 with TRBJ2-5; D may be TRBD2 (6 bases). V lost 2 bases and J 7 bases, leaving 14 bases between the germline ends. CDR1 is MNHEY, CDR2 SMNVEV, per germline (reference sequence). This CDR3 has 14 amino acids.